Each of the 5 T cell receptor beta chains below was sequenced from the same sample in a study of tumor and adjacent non-tumor tissue in lung cancer. The template was RNA from unsorted bulk tissue. The library came from three nested PCR rounds adapted from ARM-PCR protocols. TCRdb re-analysed the multiplex PCR reads in MiXCR, keeping a single row per CDR3 protein. The data show fewer than 80,000 distinct CDR3 sequences, around two thirds seen once. The sample was lung tumor tissue. The receptors were sampled from a woman between 65 and 79 years old with non-small cell lung cancer.

This clonotype was picked up a small number of times. This could be a read error, since a much larger clone is one nucleotide away. This chain uses TRBV5-4 with TRBJ2-7; D not certain. The CDR3 has 12 amino acids. V dropped 2 bases and J dropped 2 bases, with 5 bases sitting between them. Germline CDR1 SGHNT, CDR2 YYREEE (reference sequence). The CDR3 here is CASSFSPYEQYF. In DNA, the CDR3 is TGTGCCAGCAGCTTTAGCCCCTACGAGCAGTACTTC. Together with reference TRBV5-4 and TRBJ2-7, the CDR3 gives the full variable domain: ETGVTQSPTHLIKTRGQQVTLRCSSQSGHNTVSWYQQALGQGPQFIFQYYREEENGRGNFPPRFSGLQFPNYSSELNVNALELDDSALYLCASSFSPYEQYFGPGTRLTVT.

In regard to this clonotype: The CDR3 carries no conserved terminal phenylalanine or tryptophan, so it likely arises from a read error. The J gene is TRBJ2-3, the V gene TRBV29-1; 8 nucleotides agree with TRBD1. Germline-derived CDR1 and CDR2 are SQVTM and ANQGSEA. The CDR3 consists of 16 residues. The CDR3 DNA is TGTGGCGTTGAAGACACCGGGACAGGCCCCCCAAATACGCAGTATTAT. It is translated as CGVEDTGTGPPNTQYY.

For this clonotype: This may arise from a read error, as a much more abundant clone is one base away. This chain uses TRBV14 with TRBJ2-1, with D perhaps TRBD1 (6 bases). This CDR3 is built from 13 residues. Germline assignment: CDR1 SGHDN and CDR2 FVKESK. The CDR3 DNA follows: TGTACCAGCAGCCAAGATAGGGGGAGAACGCAGTTCTTC. Its translation is CTSSQDRGRTQFF.

The chain combines TRBV12-3 or TRBV12-4 with TRBJ2-1, with D unresolved. This CDR3 is built from 12 residues. Trimming took off 4 bases at V and 4 bases at J, with 5 bases between the two ends. The CDR3 sequence is CASSWGYNEQFF. CDR3 sequence (DNA): TGTGCCAGCAGTTGGGGTTACAATGAGCAGTTCTTC.

To note about this clonotype: Compared with germline, one end of the junction differs, possibly owing to a read error. The chain carries TRBV10-3 and TRBJ2-2, with unresolved D. This CDR3 spans 16 amino acids. CDR1 is ENHRY and CDR2 is SYGVKD in the germline V gene. Here the CDR3 reads CAISESGRTITRELFF. The CDR3 nucleotides read TGTGCCATCAGTGAGTCGGGCAGAACAATCACCAGGGAGCTGTTTTTT.